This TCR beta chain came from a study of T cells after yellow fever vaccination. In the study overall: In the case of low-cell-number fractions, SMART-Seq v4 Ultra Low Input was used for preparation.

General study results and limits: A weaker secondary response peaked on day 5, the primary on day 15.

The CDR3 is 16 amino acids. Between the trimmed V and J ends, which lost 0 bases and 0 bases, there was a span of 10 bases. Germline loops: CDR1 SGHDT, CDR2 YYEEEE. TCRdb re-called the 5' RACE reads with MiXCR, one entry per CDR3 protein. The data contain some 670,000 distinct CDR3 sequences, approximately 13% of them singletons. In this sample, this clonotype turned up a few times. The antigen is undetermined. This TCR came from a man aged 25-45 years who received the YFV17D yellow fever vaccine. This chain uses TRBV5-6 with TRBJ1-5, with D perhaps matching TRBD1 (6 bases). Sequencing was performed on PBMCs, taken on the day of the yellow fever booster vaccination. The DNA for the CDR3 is TGTGCCAGCAGCTTGGGGTACAGGGATAGCAATCAGCCCCAGCATTTT. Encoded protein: CASSLGYRDSNQPQHF. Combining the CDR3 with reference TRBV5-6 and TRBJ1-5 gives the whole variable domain DAGVTQSPTHLIKTRGQQVTLRCSPKSGHDTVSWYQQALGQGPQFIFQYYEEEERQRGNFPDRFSGHQFPNYSSELNVNALLLGDSALYLCASSLGYRDSNQPQHFGDGTRLSIL.